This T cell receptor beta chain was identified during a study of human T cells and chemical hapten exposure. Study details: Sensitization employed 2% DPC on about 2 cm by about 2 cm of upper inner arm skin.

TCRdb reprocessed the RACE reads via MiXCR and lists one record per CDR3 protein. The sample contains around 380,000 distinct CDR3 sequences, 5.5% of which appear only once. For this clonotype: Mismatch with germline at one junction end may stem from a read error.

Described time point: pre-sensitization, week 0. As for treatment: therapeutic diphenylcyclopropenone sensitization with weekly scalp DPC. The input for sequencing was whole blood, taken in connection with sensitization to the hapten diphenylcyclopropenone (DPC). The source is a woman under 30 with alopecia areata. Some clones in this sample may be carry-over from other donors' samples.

The CDR3 here is CASRTTNQPQLF. The CDR3 DNA is TGTGCCAGCCGGACAACCAATCAGCCCCAGCTTTTT. The V and J genes are TRBV6-2 or TRBV6-3 and TRBJ1-5; tentative D call: TRBD1 (5 bases). The CDR3 length is 12 residues. The germline CDR1 and CDR2 sequences are MNHEY and SVGEGT.